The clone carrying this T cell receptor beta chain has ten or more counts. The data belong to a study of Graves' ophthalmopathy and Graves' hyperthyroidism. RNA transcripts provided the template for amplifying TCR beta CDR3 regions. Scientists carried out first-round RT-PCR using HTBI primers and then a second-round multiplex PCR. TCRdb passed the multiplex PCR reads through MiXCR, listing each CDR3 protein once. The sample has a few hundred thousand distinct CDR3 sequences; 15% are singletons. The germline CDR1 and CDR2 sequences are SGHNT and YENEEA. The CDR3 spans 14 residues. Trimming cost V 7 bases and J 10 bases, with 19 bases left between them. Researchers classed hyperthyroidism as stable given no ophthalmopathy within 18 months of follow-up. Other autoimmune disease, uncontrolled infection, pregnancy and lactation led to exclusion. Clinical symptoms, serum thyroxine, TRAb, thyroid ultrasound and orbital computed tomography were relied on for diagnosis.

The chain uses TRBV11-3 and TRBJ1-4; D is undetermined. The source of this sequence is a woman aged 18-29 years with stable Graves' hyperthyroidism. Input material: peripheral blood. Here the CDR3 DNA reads TGTGCCAGCACCCCGGACCTGAGGACGGGAAAACTGTTTTTT. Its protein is CASTPDLRTGKLFF.